These 21 T cell receptor beta chains share one sample of origin, sequenced in a study of T-cell memory formation after mild COVID-19. TCRdb analysed the 5' RACE reads with MiXCR anew, one entry per CDR3 protein. The sample carries 500,000 to 550,000 distinct CDR3 sequences, just over 20% recorded once. Sequenced material: PBMCs or a T cell subset sorted from them (not recorded which). All receptors derive from an adult woman who had mild COVID-19 (a few samples of this study predate the infection). Cell type and time point are not known.

This clonotype has more than one count but fewer than ten. The CDR3 protein is CASSPRWGVQENTEAFF. CDR3 nucleotide sequence: TGCGCCAGCAGCCCTCGATGGGGAGTCCAAGAGAACACTGAAGCTTTCTTT. V is TRBV4-3 and J is TRBJ1-1; no definite D call. Germline CDR1 LGHNA, CDR2 YSLEER. Trimming took off 4 bases at V and 1 base at J, with 19 bases between the two ends. The CDR3 runs 17 residues.

The chain joins TRBV18 to TRBJ1-3; TRBD1 matches at 7 bases. The CDR3 is 16 residues long. V lost 1 base and J lost 0; bases outside the gene matches: 3. Germline V gene lookup returns CDR1 KGHSH and CDR2 LQKENI. The DNA of the CDR3 is TGTGCCAGCTCACCACTCGGACAGGTCTCTGGAAACACCATATATTTT. Protein product: CASSPLGQVSGNTIYF.

A few counts support this clonotype. V gene TRBV2 combines with J gene TRBJ2-7; D may be TRBD1 (6 bases). V shed 7 bases and J shed 4 bases, with 14 bases lying between them. The length of the CDR3 is 13 residues. The V gene's germline CDR1 is SNHLY and CDR2 FYNNEI. The CDR3 reads CASKDRGQYEQYF. The CDR3 DNA reads TGTGCCAGCAAGGACAGAGGCCAATACGAGCAGTACTTC.

The chain links TRBV25-1 to TRBJ1-2, with a weak D call TRBD1 (5 bases). The CDR3 contains 13 residues. Germline V gives CDR1 MGHDK, CDR2 SYGVNS. Trimming shortened V by 4 bases and J by 7 bases, and 13 bases separated the two germline ends. As DNA, the CDR3 is TGTGCCAGCAGTGGGGTAGGGGAAGTTGGCTACACCTTC. Encoded protein: CASSGVGEVGYTF.

The rearrangement joins TRBV20-1 to TRBJ1-2; 8 nucleotides line up with TRBD1. After removal of 3 bases from V and 4 bases from J, the junction contained 10 bases not matched to a gene. Germline loops: CDR1 DFQATT, CDR2 SNEGSKA (reference sequence). There are 15 residues in the CDR3. The CDR3 region has the DNA TGCAGTGCTAGCTTCGCAGGGGGCGCGGGCTATGGCTACACCTTC. Translated: CSASFAGGAGYGYTF.

This clonotype was seen at least ten times. This chain links TRBV5-6 with TRBJ2-7, with TRBD1 as a possible D gene (6 bases). The germline gives CDR1 SGHDT, CDR2 YYEEEE. The V gene lost 2 bases and the J gene lost 4 bases, with 13 bases spanning the gap. This CDR3 spans 14 amino acids. CDR3 residues: CASSLGQLLYEQYF. In DNA, the CDR3 is TGTGCCAGCAGCTTAGGACAGCTTTTATACGAGCAGTACTTC.

The rearrangement uses TRBV6-2 or TRBV6-3 and TRBJ2-7; no clear D. This CDR3 has 12 residues. Germline assignment: CDR1 MNHEY and CDR2 SVGEGT. Trimming removed 5 bases at V and 3 bases at J, with 8 bases between. The CDR3: CASSPLYYEQYF. The DNA for the CDR3 is TGTGCCAGCAGTCCCCTCTACTACGAGCAGTACTTC.

This clonotype came up a few times. The chain combines TRBV20-1 with TRBJ2-3; 7 bases are shared with TRBD2. From germline, CDR1 is DFQATT and CDR2 SNEGSKA (reference sequence). V lost 0 bases, J lost 4 bases, and 10 bases stayed unmatched. The CDR3 is 16 amino acids. The CDR3 reads CSARDLREIISDTQYF. For the CDR3, the DNA is TGCAGTGCTAGAGATTTGCGGGAGATAATATCAGATACGCAGTATTTT.

This chain connects TRBV28 to TRBJ2-3, with 9 bases that match TRBD2. Germline V gene lookup returns CDR1 MDHEN and CDR2 SYDVKM. There are 16 residues in the CDR3. Losses at the gene ends were 6 bases for V and 1 base for J; bases not matched to a gene: 8. The CDR3 sequence: CASSSARTSGTDTQYF. The CDR3 bases are TGTGCCAGCAGCTCCGCCCGGACTAGCGGCACAGATACGCAGTATTTT.

This chain joins TRBV6-5 and TRBJ2-1; 9 bases align to TRBD1. CDR1 is MNHEY and CDR2 is SVGAGI in the germline V gene. This CDR3 contains 15 residues. V gave up 4 bases and J gave up 5 bases; unmatched junction bases: 6. The CDR3 region is CASSFPGQGHNEQFF. The DNA of the CDR3 is TGTGCCAGCAGTTTTCCGGGACAGGGCCACAATGAGCAGTTCTTC.

The rearrangement uses TRBV20-1 and TRBJ2-3; TRBD1 agrees at 7 bases. Per the germline V gene, CDR1 is DFQATT and CDR2 is SNEGSKA (reference sequence). V lost 4 bases, J lost 9 bases, and 4 bases stayed unmatched. This CDR3 has 11 residues. This CDR3 is CSANKQGTQYF. As DNA, the CDR3 is TGCAGTGCTAACAAACAGGGGACGCAGTATTTT.

This chain uses TRBV5-1 with TRBJ2-3, with D hard to call. V shed 0 bases and J shed 5 bases, with 7 bases lying between them. Looked up from germline, CDR1 is SGHRS and CDR2 is YFSETQ. The CDR3 has 13 amino acids. The CDR3 nucleotides are TGCGCCAGCAGCTTGGATGTGATAGATACGCAGTATTTT. This gives the protein CASSLDVIDTQYF. The full variable domain, completed using reference TRBV5-1 and TRBJ2-3, is KAGVTQTPRYLIKTRGQQVTLSCSPISGHRSVSWYQQTPGQGLQFLFEYFSETQRNKGNFPGRFSGRQFSNSRSEMNVSTLELGDSALYLCASSLDVIDTQYFGPGTRLTVL.

This clonotype was seen many times. The chain employs TRBV10-3 and TRBJ2-7; 11 nucleotides align to TRBD2. Germline V CDR1 and CDR2: ENHRY, SYGVKD. CDR3 size: 14 residues. The trim removed 6 bases at V and 2 bases at J, leaving 3 bases unmatched. CDR3 nucleotide sequence: TGTGCCATCAGGTTAGCGGGAGGGCCCTACGAGCAGTACTTC. Translated, it gives CAIRLAGGPYEQYF.

The chain links TRBV7-2 to TRBJ2-3; 15 bases are a match to TRBD2. The trim removed 4 bases at V and 1 base at J, leaving 9 bases unmatched. Per the germline V gene, CDR1 is SGHTA and CDR2 is FQGNSA. This CDR3 comprises 19 residues. As DNA, the CDR3 is TGTGCCAGCAGCTCACGAACGGGACTAGCGGGGGGCCGCACAGATACGCAGTATTTT. This sequence encodes CASSSRTGLAGGRTDTQYF.

The chain is built from TRBV7-6 and TRBJ2-1, with D tentatively TRBD2 (5 bases). The CDR3 runs to 15 residues. Germline CDR1 SGHVS, CDR2 FNYEAQ. Trimming stripped 7 bases from V and 5 bases from J, with 18 bases between. The CDR3 loop reads CASTPRRGFDNEQFF. For the CDR3, the DNA is TGTGCCAGCACCCCTCGCCGGGGTTTCGACAATGAGCAGTTCTTC.

This chain joins TRBV4-2 and TRBJ1-6; D might be TRBD1 (5 bases). V lost 4 bases and J 6 bases, leaving 10 bases between the germline ends. CDR1 is LGHNA and CDR2 is YNFKEQ in the germline V gene. This CDR3 has 14 residues. The CDR3 DNA sequence: TGTGCCAGCAGCCCTGGGACGCTTAATTCACCCCTCCACTTT. This translates into CASSPGTLNSPLHF.

This clonotype was counted only a few times. This chain uses TRBV7-9 with TRBJ2-7, with 7 positions matching TRBD2. With 1 base clipped from V and 3 bases from J, the junction kept 3 bases outside the gene matches. Germline loops: CDR1 SEHNR, CDR2 FQNEAQ (reference sequence). This CDR3 is built from 14 residues. The CDR3 region is CASSLVRDYYEQYF. The DNA for the CDR3 is TGTGCCAGCAGCTTAGTAAGGGACTACTACGAGCAGTACTTC.

The V gene is TRBV24-1, the J gene TRBJ2-2; D unclear. Trimming pared 3 bases from V and 1 base from J, leaving 11 bases between. The CDR3 runs 16 residues. Looked up from germline, CDR1 is KGHDR and CDR2 is SFDVKD. CDR3 in amino acids: CATSDPLGRNTGELFF. In DNA, the CDR3 is TGTGCCACCAGTGATCCCCTCGGCAGGAACACCGGGGAGCTGTTTTTT.

This rearrangement joins TRBV7-2 to TRBJ2-1, with unresolved D. The CDR3 contains 15 residues. Germline V gives CDR1 SGHTA, CDR2 FQGNSA. Trimming removed 4 bases from V and 2 bases from J, with 12 bases in between. The DNA for the CDR3 is TGTGCCAGCAGCTCCACCGGGCCTCCCTACAATGAGCAGTTCTTC. Translating gives CASSSTGPPYNEQFF.

This clonotype appeared a few times. The CDR3 coding sequence is TGCAGCGTGGTCATCACCCAGGCGCGCTATGGCTACACCTTC. Protein: CSVVITQARYGYTF. The chain employs TRBV29-1 and TRBJ1-2; unclear D gene. CDR1 and CDR2 from the germline V gene are SQVTM and ANQGSEA. Deletions cut 6 bases from V and 4 bases from J, with 18 bases between. The CDR3 length is 14 residues.

J is TRBJ2-5 and V is TRBV24-1; 11 bases fit TRBD2. After removal of 4 bases from V and 3 bases from J, the junction contained 6 bases not matched to a gene. Per the germline V gene, CDR1 is KGHDR and CDR2 is SFDVKD. The CDR3 runs 16 residues. The CDR3 DNA reads as TGTGCCACCAGTGACCGTGGGACTAGCGGTAAAGAGACCCAGTACTTC. It yields the protein CATSDRGTSGKETQYF.